A single T cell receptor beta chain is shown here with its context. The data were produced by immunoSEQ multiplex PCR, yet TCRdb's version contains in-frame clones alone and is incomplete. This table holds around 130,000 clones, more than 75% found once. The sample belongs to a study of cytomegalovirus exposure and HLA in healthy donors. Germline lookup yields CDR1 MNHEY and CDR2 SMNVEV (reference sequence). The CDR3 spans 15 residues. Trimming shortened V by 3 bases and J by 3 bases, and 11 bases separated the two germline ends. The chain carries TRBV27 and TRBJ1-4; TRBD1 is a possible D gene (5 bases). The sequenced material came from PBMCs. The sequence was obtained from a woman aged 25 to 39 in good health and CMV-seronegative. The DNA for the CDR3 is TGTGCCAGCAGTTTGGGGGGGTGGCCTAATGAAAAACTGTTTTTT. It translates to CASSLGGWPNEKLFF.